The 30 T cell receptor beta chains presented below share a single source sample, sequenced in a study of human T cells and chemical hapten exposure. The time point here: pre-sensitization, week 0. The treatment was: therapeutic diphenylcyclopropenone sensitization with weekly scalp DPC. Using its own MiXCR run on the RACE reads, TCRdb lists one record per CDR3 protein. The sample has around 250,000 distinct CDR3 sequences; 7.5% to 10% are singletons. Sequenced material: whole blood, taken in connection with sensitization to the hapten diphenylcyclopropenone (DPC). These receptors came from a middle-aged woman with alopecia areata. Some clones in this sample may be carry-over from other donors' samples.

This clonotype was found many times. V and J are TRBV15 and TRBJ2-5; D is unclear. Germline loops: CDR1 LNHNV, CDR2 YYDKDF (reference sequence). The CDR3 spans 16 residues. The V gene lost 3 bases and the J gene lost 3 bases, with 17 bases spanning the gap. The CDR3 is CATSRTPSAREETQYF. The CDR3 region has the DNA TGTGCCACCAGCAGGACTCCTTCAGCGCGAGAAGAGACCCAGTACTTC.

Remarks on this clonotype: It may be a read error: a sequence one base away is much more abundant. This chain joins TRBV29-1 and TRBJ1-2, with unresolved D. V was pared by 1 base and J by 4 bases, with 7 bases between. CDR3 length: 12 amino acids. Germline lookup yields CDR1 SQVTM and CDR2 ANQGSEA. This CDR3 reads CSVEGPSYGYTF. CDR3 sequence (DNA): TGCAGCGTTGAAGGTCCCAGCTATGGCTACACCTTC.

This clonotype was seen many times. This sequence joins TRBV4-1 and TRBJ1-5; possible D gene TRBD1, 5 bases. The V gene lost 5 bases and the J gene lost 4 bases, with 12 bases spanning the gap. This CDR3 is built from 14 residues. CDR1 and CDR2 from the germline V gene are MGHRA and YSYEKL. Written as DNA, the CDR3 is TGCGCCAGCAGCTCAAGTTCAGGGAATCAGCCCCAGCATTTT. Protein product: CASSSSSGNQPQHF.

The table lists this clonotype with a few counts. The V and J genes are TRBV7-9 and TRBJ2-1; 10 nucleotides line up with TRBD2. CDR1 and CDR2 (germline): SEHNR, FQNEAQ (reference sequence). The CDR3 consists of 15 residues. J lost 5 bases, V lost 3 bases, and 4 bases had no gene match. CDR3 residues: CASSFPGTSDNEQFF. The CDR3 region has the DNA TGTGCCAGCAGCTTTCCCGGGACTAGCGACAATGAGCAGTTCTTC.

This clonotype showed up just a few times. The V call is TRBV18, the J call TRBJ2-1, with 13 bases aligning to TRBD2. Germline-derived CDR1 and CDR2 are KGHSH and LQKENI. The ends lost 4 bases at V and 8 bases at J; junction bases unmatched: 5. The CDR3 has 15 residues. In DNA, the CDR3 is TGTGCCAGCTCACAAGGGACTAGCGGGATCTATGAGCAGTTCTTC. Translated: CASSQGTSGIYEQFF. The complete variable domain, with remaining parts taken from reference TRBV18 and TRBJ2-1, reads NAGVMQNPRHLVRRRGQEARLRCSPMKGHSHVYWYRQLPEEGLKFMVYLQKENIIDESGMPKERFSAEFPKEGPSILRIQQVVRGDSAAYFCASSQGTSGIYEQFFGPGTRLTVL.

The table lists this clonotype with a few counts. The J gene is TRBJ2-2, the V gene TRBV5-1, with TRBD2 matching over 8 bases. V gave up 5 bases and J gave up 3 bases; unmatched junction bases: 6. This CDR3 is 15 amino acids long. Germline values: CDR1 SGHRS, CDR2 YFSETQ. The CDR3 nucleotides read TGCGCCAGCAGTCCCGGGACTAGTCACACCGGGGAGCTGTTTTTT. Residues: CASSPGTSHTGELFF.

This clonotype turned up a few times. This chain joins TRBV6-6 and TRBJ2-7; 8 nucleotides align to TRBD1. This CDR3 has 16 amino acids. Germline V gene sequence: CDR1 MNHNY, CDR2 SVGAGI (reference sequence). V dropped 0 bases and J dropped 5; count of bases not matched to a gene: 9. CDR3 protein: CASSYSPRGRIHEQYF. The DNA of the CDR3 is TGTGCCAGCAGTTACTCGCCCAGGGGGCGCATCCACGAGCAGTACTTC.

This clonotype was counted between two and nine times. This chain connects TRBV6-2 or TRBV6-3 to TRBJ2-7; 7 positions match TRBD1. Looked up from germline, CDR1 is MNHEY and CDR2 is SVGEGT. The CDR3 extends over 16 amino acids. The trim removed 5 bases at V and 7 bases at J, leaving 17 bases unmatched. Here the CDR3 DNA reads TGTGCCAGCAGTAGAAGACAGGGTCCTATCCTTGGTGAGCAGTACTTC. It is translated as CASSRRQGPILGEQYF.

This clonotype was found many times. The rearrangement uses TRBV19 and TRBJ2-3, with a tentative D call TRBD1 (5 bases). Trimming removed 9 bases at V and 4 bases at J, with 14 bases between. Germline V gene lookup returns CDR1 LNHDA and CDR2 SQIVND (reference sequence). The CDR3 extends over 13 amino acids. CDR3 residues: CASSEGAADTQYF. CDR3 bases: TGTGCCAGCTCAGAAGGGGCAGCAGATACGCAGTATTTT. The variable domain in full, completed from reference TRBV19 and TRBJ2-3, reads DGGITQSPKYLFRKEGQNVTLSCEQNLNHDAMYWYRQDPGQGLRLIYYSQIVNDFQKGDIAEGYSVSREKKESFPLTVTSAQKNPTAFYLCASSEGAADTQYFGPGTRLTVL.

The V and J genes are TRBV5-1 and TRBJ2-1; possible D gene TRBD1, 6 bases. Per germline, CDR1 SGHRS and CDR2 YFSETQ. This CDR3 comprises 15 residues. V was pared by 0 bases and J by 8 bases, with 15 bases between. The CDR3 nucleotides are TGCGCCAGCAGCTTGGCCCTTGGGGGCCGAGATGAGCAGTTCTTC. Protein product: CASSLALGGRDEQFF.

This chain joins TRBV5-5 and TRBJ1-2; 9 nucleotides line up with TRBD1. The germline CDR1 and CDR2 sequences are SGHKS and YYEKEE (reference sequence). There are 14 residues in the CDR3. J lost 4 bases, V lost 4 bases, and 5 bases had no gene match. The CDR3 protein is CASSPGQGPYGYTF. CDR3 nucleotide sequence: TGTGCCAGCAGCCCAGGACAGGGGCCCTATGGCTACACCTTC.

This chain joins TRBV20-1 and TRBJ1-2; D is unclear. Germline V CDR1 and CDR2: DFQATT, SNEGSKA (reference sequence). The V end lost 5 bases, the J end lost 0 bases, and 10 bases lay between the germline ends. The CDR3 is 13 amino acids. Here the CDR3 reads CSARHPSNYGYTF. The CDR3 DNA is TGCAGTGCTCGACACCCATCTAACTATGGCTACACCTTC.

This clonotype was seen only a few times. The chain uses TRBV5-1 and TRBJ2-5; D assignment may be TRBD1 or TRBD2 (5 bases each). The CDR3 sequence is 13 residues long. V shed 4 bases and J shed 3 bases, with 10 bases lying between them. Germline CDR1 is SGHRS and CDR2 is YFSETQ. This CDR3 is CASSDGTEETQYF. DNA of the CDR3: TGCGCCAGCAGCGACGGGACGGAAGAGACCCAGTACTTC.

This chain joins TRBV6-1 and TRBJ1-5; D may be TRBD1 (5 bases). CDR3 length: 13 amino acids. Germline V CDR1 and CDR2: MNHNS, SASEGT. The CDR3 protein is CATGDYSNQPQHF. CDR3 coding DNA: TGTGCAACAGGAGACTATAGCAATCAGCCCCAGCATTTT.

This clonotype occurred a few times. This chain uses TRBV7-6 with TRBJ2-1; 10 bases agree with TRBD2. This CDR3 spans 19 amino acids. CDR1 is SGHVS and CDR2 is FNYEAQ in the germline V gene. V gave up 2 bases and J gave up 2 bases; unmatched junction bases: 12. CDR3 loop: CASSLRPSGSGTAYNEQFF. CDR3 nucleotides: TGTGCCAGCAGCTTAAGACCTAGCGGGAGCGGGACCGCCTACAATGAGCAGTTCTTC.

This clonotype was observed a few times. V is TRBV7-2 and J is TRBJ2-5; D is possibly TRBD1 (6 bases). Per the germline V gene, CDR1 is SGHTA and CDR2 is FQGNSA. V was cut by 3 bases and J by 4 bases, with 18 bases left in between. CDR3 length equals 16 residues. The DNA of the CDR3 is TGTGCCAGCAGCTTGGATGCAGGGGCACCATCAGAGACCCAGTACTTC. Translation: CASSLDAGAPSETQYF.

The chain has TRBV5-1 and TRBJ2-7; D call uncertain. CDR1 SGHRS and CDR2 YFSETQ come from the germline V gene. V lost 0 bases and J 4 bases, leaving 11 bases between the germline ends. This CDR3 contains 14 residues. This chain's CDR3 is CASSLGTPGYEQYF. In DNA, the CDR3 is TGCGCCAGCAGCTTGGGGACCCCCGGGTACGAGCAGTACTTC.

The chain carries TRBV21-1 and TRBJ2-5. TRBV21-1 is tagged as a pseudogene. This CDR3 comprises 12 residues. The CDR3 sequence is CASSKVRETQYF. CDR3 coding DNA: TGTGCCAGCAGCAAAGTCCGGGAGACCCAGTACTTC.

Here the CDR3 reads CATSRDFLGYEQYF. The CDR3 nucleotides read TGTGCCACCAGCAGAGATTTTCTTGGCTACGAGCAGTACTTC. J is TRBJ2-7 and V is TRBV15, with unresolved D. V was pared by 0 bases and J by 3 bases, with 9 bases between. Looked up from germline, CDR1 is LNHNV and CDR2 is YYDKDF (reference sequence). CDR3 size: 14 residues.

In DNA form, the CDR3 reads TGTGCCAGCTTTATTGGCCCCTATGGCTACACCTTC. Protein: CASFIGPYGYTF. This chain connects TRBV6-5 to TRBJ1-2; D is ambiguous. Germline V gene lookup returns CDR1 MNHEY and CDR2 SVGAGI. The CDR3 spans 12 residues. Trimming shortened V by 8 bases and J by 4 bases, and 11 bases separated the two germline ends.

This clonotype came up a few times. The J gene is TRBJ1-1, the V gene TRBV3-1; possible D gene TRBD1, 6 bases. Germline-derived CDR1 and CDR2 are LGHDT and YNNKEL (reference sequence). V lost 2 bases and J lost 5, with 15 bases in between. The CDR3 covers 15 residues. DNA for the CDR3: TGTGCCAGCAGCCAATGGAACAGGGAGAGGACTGAAGCTTTCTTT. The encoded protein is CASSQWNRERTEAFF.

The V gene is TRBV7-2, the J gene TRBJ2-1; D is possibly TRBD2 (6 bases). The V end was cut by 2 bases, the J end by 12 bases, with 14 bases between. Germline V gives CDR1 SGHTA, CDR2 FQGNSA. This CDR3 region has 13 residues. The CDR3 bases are TGTGCCAGCAGCTTACTGGTGCGGGATGGGCAGTTCTTC. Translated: CASSLLVRDGQFF.

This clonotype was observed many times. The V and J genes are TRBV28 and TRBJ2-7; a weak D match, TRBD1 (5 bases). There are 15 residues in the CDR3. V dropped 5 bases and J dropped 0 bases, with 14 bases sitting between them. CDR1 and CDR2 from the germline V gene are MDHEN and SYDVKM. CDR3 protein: CASSPLTGLSYEQYF. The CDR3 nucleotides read TGTGCCAGCAGTCCATTAACAGGTCTCTCCTACGAGCAGTACTTC.

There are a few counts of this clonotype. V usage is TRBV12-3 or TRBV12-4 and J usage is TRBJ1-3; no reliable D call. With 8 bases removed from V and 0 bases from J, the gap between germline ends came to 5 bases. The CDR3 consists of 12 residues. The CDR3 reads CASPSSGNTIYF. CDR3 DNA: TGTGCCAGCCCGAGCTCTGGAAACACCATATATTTT.

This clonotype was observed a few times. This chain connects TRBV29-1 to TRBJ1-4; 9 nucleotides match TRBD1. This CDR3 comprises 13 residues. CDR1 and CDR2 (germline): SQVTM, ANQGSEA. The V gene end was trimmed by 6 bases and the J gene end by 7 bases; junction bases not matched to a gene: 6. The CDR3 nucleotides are TGCAGCGTCAACAGGGGGCCTGGTGAAAAACTGTTTTTT. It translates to CSVNRGPGEKLFF.

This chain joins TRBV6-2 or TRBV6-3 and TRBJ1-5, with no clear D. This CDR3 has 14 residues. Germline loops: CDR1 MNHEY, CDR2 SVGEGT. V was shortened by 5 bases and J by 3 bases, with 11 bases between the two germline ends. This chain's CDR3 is CASSTETVNQPQHF. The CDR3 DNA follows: TGTGCCAGCAGTACAGAGACGGTCAATCAGCCCCAGCATTTT.

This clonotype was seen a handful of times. CDR3 protein: CSVEDWGTGGLNEQFF. The CDR3 coding sequence is TGCAGCGTTGAAGATTGGGGGACAGGGGGCCTCAATGAGCAGTTCTTC. The gene calls are TRBV29-1 and TRBJ2-1; 12 positions agree with TRBD1. From germline, CDR1 is SQVTM and CDR2 ANQGSEA. V shed 0 bases and J 6 bases; nucleotides not matched to a gene: 6. This CDR3 is 16 amino acids long.

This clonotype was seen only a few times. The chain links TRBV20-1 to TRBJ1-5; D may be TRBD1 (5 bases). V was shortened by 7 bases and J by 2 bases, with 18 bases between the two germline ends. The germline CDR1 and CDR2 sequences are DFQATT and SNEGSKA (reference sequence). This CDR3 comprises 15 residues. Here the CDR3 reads CSVGRWGDGNQPQHF. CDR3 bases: TGCAGTGTGGGGCGTTGGGGGGACGGCAATCAGCCCCAGCATTTT.

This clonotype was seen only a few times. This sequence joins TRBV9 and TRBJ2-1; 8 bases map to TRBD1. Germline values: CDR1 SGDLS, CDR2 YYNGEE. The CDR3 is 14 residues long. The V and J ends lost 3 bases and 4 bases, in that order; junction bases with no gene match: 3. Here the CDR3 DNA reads TGTGCCAGCAGCGCAGGGGGCAAGTACAATGAGCAGTTCTTC. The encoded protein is CASSAGGKYNEQFF. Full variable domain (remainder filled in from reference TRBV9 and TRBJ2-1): DSGVTQTPKHLITATGQRVTLRCSPRSGDLSVYWYQQSLDQGLQFLIQYYNGEERAKGNILERFSAQQFPDLHSELNLSSLELGDSALYFCASSAGGKYNEQFFGPGTRLTVL.

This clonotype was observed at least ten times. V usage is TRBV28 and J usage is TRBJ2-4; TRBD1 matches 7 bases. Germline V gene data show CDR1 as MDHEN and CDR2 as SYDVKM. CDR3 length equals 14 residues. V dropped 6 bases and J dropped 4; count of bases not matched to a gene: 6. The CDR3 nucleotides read TGTGCCAGCAGCCCCGAGGACAGGAAAAACATTCAGTACTTC. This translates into CASSPEDRKNIQYF.